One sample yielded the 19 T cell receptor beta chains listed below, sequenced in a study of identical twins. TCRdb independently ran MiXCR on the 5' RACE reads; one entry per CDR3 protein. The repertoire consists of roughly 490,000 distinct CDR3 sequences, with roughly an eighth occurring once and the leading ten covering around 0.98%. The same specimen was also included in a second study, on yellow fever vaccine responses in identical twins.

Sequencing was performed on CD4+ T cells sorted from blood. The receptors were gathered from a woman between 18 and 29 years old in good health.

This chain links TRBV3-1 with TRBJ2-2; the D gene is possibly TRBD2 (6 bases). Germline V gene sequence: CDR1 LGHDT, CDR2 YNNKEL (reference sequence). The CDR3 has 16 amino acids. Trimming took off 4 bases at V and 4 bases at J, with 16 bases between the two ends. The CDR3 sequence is CASSLLPGVTTGELFF. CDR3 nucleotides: TGTGCCAGCAGCCTGCTTCCGGGAGTTACCACCGGGGAGCTGTTTTTT.

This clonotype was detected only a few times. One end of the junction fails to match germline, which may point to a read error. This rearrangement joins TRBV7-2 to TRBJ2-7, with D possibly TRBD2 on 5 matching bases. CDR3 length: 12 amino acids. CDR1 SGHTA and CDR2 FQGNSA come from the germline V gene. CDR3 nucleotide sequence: TGTGCCAGCAGCTTAGCTGGACTTACATATTTCTTC. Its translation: CASSLAGLTYFF.

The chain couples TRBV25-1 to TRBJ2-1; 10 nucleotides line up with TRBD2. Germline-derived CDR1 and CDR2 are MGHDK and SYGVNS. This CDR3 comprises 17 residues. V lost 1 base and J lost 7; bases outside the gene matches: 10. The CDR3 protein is CASSEWKKRGGPNEQFF. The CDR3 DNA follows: TGTGCCAGCAGTGAATGGAAGAAGCGGGGGGGCCCAAATGAGCAGTTCTTC.

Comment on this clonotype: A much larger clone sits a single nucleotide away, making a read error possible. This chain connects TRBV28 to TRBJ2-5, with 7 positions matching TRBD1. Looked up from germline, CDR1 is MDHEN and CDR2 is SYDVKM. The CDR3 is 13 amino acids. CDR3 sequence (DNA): TGTGCCAGCGGAAACCCAGGGACAGAGACCCGGTACTTC. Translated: CASGNPGTETRYF.

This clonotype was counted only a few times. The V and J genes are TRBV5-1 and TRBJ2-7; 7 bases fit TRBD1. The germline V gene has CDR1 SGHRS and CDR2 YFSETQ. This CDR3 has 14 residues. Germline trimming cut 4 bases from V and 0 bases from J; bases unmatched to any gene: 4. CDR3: CASSGQVSSYEQYF. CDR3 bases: TGCGCCAGCAGCGGACAGGTGAGCTCCTACGAGCAGTACTTC.

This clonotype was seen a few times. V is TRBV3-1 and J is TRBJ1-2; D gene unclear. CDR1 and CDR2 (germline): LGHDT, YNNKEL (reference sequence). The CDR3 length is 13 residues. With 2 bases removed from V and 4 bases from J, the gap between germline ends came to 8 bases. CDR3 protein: CASSQPPSYGYTF. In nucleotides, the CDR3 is TGTGCCAGCAGCCAACCCCCCTCCTATGGCTACACCTTC.

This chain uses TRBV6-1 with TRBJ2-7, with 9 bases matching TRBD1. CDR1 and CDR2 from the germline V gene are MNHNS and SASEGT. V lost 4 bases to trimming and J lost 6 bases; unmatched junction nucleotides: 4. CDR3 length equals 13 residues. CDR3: CASSGDRAIEQYF. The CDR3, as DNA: TGTGCCAGCAGTGGGGACAGGGCGATCGAGCAGTACTTC.

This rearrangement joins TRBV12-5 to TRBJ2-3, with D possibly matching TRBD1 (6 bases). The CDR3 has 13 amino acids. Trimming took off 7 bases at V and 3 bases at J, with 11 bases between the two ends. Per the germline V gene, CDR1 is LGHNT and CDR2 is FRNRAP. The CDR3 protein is CASAKGGTDTQYF. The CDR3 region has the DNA TGTGCTAGTGCAAAAGGGGGAACAGATACGCAGTATTTT.

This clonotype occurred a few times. The CDR3 is CASSSRNEQYF. The CDR3 DNA sequence: TGTGCCAGCAGTTCTAGGAACGAGCAGTACTTC. The V gene is TRBV2, the J gene TRBJ2-7; no clear D. The V gene lost 5 bases and the J gene lost 5 bases, with 7 bases spanning the gap. The germline CDR1 and CDR2 sequences are SNHLY and FYNNEI. The CDR3 consists of 11 residues.

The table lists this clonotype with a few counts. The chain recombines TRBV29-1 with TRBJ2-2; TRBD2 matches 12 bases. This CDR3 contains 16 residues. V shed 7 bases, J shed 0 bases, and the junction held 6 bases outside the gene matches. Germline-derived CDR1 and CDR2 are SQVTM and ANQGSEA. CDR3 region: CSARLAGVANTGELFF. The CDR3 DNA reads TGCAGCGCTCGACTAGCGGGGGTTGCGAACACCGGGGAGCTGTTTTTT.

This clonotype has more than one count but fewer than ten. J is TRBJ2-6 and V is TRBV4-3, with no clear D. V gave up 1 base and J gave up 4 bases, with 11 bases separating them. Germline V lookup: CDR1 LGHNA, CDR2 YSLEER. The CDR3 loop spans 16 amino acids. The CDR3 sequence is CASSQGIRAGANVLTF. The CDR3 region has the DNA TGCGCCAGCAGCCAAGGGATTAGGGCCGGGGCCAACGTCCTGACTTTC.

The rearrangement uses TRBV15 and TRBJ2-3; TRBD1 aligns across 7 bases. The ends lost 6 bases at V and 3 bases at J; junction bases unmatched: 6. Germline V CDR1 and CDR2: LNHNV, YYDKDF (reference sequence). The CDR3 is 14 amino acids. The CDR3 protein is CATRMGQNTDTQYF. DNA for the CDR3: TGTGCCACCAGAATGGGACAGAATACAGATACGCAGTATTTT.

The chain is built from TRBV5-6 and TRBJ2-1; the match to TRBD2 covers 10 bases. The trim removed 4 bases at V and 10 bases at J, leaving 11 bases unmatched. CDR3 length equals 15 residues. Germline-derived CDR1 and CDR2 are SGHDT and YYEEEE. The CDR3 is CASSPLSGGAWEQFF. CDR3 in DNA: TGTGCCAGCAGCCCCCTCAGCGGGGGGGCTTGGGAGCAGTTCTTC. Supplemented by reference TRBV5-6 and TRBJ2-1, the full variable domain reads DAGVTQSPTHLIKTRGQQVTLRCSPKSGHDTVSWYQQALGQGPQFIFQYYEEEERQRGNFPDRFSGHQFPNYSSELNVNALLLGDSALYLCASSPLSGGAWEQFFGPGTRLTVL.

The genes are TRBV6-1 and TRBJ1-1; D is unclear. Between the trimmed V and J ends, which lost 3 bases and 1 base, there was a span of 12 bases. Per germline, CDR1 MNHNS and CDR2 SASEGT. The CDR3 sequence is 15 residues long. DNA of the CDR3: TGTGCCAGCAGTGAGGGTTTTTGGCAGAACACTGAAGCTTTCTTT. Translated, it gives CASSEGFWQNTEAFF.

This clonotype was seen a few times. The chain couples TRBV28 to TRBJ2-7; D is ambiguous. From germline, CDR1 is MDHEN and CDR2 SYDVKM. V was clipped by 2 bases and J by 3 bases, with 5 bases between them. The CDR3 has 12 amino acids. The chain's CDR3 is CASSLMDYEQYF. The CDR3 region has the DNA TGTGCCAGCAGTTTAATGGACTACGAGCAGTACTTC. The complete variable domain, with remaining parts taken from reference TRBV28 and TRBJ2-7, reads DVKVTQSSRYLVKRTGEKVFLECVQDMDHENMFWYRQDPGLGLRLIYFSYDVKMKEKGDIPEGYSVSREKKERFSLILESASTNQTSMYLCASSLMDYEQYFGPGTRLTVT.

Here the CDR3 DNA reads TGTGCCAGCAGCTTTTGGGACGAGTACTCCTACGAGCAGTACTTC. Its protein is CASSFWDEYSYEQYF. The gene calls are TRBV7-9 and TRBJ2-7; D possibly uses TRBD1 or TRBD2 (5 bases each). The germline gives CDR1 SEHNR, CDR2 FQNEAQ (reference sequence). This CDR3 comprises 15 residues. The V and J ends lost 3 bases and 0 bases respectively, with 12 bases between them.

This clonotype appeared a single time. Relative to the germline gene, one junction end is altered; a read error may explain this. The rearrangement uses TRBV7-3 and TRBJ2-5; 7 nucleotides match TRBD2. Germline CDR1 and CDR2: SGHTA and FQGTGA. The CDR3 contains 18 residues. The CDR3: CAISTYLGGTNTQETQYF. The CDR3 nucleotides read TGTGCCATCAGCACCTACCTGGGAGGGACCAACACCCAAGAGACCCAGTACTTC.

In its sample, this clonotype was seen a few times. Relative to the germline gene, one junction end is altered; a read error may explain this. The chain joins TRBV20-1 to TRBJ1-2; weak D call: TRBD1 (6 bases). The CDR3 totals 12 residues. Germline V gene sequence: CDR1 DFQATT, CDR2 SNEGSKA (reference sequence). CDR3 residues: CSARGGSRGYTF. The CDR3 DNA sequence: TGCAGTGCCAGAGGGGGGAGCAGGGGCTACACCTTC.

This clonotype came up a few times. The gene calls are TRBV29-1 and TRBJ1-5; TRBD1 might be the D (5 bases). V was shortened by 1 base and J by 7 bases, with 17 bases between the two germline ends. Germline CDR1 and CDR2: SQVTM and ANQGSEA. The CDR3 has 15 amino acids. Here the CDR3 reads CSVEGPPRGWQPQHF. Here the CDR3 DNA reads TGCAGCGTTGAAGGCCCCCCGAGGGGCTGGCAGCCCCAGCATTTT. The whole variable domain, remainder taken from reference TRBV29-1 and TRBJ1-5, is SAVISQKPSRDICQRGTSLTIQCQVDSQVTMMFWYRQQPGQSLTLIATANQGSEATYESGFVIDKFPISRPNLTFSTLTVSNMSPEDSSIYLCSVEGPPRGWQPQHFGDGTRLSIL.